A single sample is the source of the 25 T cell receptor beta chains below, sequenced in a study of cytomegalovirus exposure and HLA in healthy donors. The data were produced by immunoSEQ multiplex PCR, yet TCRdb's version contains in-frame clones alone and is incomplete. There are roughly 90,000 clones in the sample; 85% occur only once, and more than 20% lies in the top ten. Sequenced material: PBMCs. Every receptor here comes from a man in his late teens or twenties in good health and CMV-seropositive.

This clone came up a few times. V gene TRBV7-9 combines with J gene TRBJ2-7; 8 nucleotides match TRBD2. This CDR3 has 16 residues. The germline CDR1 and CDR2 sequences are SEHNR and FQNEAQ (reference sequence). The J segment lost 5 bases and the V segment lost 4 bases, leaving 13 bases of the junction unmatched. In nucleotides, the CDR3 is TGTGCCAGCAGCTCCCCTTCAGCGGGAGCCCACCACGAGCAGTACTTC. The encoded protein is CASSSPSAGAHHEQYF.

The CDR3 region has the DNA TGTGCCAGCAGCTTGGGGCAGGCAGACTATGGCTACACCTTC. This encodes CASSLGQADYGYTF. This chain connects TRBV5-4 to TRBJ1-2, with D unclear. Trimming pared 0 bases from V and 3 bases from J, leaving 9 bases between. Per germline, CDR1 SGHNT and CDR2 YYREEE (reference sequence). This CDR3 has 14 residues.

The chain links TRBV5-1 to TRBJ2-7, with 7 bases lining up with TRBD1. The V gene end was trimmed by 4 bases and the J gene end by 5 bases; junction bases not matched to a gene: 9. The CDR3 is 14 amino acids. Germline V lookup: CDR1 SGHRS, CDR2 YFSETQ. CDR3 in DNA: TGCGCCAGCAGCGCACAGGGGTCGTGGGACGAGCAGTACTTC. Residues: CASSAQGSWDEQYF.

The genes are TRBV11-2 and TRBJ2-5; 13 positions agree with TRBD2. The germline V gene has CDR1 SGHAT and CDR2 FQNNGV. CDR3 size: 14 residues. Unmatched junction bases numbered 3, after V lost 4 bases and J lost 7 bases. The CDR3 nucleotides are TGTGCCAGCAGCTCCCGGACTAGCGGGAGGACCCAGTACTTC. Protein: CASSSRTSGRTQYF.

The CDR3 DNA reads as TGTGCCATCAGCCTGACTAGCGGGAGGGCTGATACGCAGTATTTT. The encoded protein is CAISLTSGRADTQYF. V gene TRBV10-3 combines with J gene TRBJ2-3, with 14 bases matching TRBD2. With V trimmed by 6 bases and J by 6 bases, 5 bases remained unmatched. CDR1 and CDR2 from the germline V gene are ENHRY and SYGVKD. The CDR3 has 15 amino acids.

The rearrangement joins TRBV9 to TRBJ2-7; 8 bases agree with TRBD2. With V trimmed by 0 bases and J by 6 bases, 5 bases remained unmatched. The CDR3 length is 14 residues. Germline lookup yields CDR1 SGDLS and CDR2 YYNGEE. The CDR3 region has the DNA TGTGCCAGCAGCGTAGACGGACTAGCCGGCGAGCAGTACTTC. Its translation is CASSVDGLAGEQYF.

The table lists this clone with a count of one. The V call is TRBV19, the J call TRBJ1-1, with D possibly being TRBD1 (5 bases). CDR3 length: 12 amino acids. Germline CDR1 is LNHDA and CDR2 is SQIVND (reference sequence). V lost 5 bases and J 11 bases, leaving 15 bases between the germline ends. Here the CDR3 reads CASSPRERGAFF. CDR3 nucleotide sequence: TGTGCCAGTAGTCCCCGAGAGCGGGGGGCTTTCTTT.

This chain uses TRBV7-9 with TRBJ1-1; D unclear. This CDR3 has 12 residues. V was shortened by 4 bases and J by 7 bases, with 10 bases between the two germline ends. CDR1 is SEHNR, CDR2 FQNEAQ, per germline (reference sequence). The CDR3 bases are TGTGCCAGCAGCTACGAACCCGGTGAAGCTTTCTTT. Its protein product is CASSYEPGEAFF.

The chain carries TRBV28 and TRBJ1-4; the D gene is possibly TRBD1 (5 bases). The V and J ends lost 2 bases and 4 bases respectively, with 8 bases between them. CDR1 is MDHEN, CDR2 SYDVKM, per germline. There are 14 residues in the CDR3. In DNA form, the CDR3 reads TGTGCCAGCAGTTTACAGGGTGATAATGAAAAACTGTTTTTT. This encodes CASSLQGDNEKLFF.

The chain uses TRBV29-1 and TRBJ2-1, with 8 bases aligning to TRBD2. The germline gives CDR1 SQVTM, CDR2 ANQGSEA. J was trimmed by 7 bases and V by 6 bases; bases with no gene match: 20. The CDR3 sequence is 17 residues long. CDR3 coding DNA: TGCAGCGTCCGACCGGGGACTAGTCTTCTGACGCGGAATGAGCAGTTCTTC. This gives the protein CSVRPGTSLLTRNEQFF.

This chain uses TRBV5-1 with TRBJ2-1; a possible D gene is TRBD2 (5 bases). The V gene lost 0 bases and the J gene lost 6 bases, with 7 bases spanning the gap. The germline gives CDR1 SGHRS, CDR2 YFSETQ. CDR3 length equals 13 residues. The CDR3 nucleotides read TGCGCCAGCAGCTTGGGTAGCGCCAATGAGCAGTTCTTC. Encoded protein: CASSLGSANEQFF. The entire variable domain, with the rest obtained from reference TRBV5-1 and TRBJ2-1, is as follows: KAGVTQTPRYLIKTRGQQVTLSCSPISGHRSVSWYQQTPGQGLQFLFEYFSETQRNKGNFPGRFSGRQFSNSRSEMNVSTLELGDSALYLCASSLGSANEQFFGPGTRLTVL.

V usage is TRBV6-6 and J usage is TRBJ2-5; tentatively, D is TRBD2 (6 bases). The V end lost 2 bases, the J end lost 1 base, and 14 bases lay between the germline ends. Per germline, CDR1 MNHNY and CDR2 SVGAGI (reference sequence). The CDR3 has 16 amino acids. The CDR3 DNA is TGTGCCAGCAGTTACGTCGAGCGAGCGGGCCAAGAGACCCAGTACTTC. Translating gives CASSYVERAGQETQYF.

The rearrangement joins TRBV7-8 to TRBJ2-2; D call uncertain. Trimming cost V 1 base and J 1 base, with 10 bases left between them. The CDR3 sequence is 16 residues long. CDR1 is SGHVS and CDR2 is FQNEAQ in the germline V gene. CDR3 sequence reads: CASSLVRVLNTGELFF. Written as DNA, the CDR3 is TGTGCCAGCAGCTTAGTCCGGGTACTGAACACCGGGGAGCTGTTTTTT.

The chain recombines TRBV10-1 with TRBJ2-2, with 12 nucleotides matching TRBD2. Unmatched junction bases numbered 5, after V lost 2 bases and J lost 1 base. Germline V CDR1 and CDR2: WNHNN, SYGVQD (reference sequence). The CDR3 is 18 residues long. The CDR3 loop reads CASSESLAGGKNTGELFF. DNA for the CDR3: TGCGCCAGCAGTGAGAGCCTAGCGGGAGGGAAGAACACCGGGGAGCTGTTTTTT.

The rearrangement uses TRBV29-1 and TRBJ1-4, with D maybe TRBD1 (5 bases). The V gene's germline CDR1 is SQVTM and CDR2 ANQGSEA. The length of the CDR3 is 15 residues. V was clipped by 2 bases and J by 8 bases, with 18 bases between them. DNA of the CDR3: TGCAGCGTTGAAATCTCACGGGGGGGTCGCGAAAAACTGTTTTTT. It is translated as CSVEISRGGREKLFF.

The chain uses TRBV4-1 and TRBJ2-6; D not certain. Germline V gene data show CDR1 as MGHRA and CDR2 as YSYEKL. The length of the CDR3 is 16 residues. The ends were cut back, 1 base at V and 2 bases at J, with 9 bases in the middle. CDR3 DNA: TGCGCCAGCAGCCAAGCTCGAAGCGCTGGGGCCAACGTCCTGACTTTC. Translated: CASSQARSAGANVLTF.

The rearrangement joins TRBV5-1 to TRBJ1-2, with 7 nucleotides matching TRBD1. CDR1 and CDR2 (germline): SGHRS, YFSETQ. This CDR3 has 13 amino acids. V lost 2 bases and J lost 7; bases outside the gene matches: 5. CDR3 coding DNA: TGCGCCAGCAGCTTACCGACAGGGCTTGGCTACACCTTC. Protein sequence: CASSLPTGLGYTF. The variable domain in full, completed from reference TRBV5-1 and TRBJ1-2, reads KAGVTQTPRYLIKTRGQQVTLSCSPISGHRSVSWYQQTPGQGLQFLFEYFSETQRNKGNFPGRFSGRQFSNSRSEMNVSTLELGDSALYLCASSLPTGLGYTFGSGTRLTVV.

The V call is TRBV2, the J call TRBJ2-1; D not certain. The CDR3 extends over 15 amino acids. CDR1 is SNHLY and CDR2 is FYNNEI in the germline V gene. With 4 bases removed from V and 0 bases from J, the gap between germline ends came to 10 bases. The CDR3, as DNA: TGTGCCAGCAGTGGGTCAGGAAGCTCCTACAATGAGCAGTTCTTC. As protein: CASSGSGSSYNEQFF.

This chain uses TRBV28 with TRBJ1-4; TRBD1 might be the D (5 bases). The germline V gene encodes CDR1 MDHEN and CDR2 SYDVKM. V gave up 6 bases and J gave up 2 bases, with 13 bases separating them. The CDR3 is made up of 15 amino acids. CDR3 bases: TGTGCCAGCAGCCCGGCGGAGGGGACTAATGAAAAACTGTTTTTT. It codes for CASSPAEGTNEKLFF.

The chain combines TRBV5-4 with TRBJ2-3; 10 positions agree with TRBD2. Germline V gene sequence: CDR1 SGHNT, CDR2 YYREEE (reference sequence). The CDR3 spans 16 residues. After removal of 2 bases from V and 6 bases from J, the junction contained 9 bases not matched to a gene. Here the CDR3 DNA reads TGTGCCAGCAGCTTCCGCCTAGCGGGAGTCAGGGATACGCAGTATTTT. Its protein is CASSFRLAGVRDTQYF.

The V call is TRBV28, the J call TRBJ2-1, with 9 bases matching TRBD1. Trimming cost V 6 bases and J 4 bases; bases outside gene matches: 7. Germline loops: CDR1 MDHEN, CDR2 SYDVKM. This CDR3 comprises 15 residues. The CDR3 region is CASRPPGQGYNEQFF. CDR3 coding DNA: TGTGCCAGCAGACCACCGGGACAGGGTTACAATGAGCAGTTCTTC.

This CDR3 reads CASSHSQDRGPEQYV. CDR3 nucleotide sequence: TGTGCCAGCAGCCACTCCCAGGACAGGGGTCCCGAGCAGTACGTC. The chain joins TRBV6-8 to TRBJ2-7; 9 nucleotides match TRBD1. The CDR3 spans 15 residues. Germline CDR1 reads MNHGY; CDR2 reads SAAAGT. V was clipped by 6 bases and J by 6 bases; unmatched bases: 12.

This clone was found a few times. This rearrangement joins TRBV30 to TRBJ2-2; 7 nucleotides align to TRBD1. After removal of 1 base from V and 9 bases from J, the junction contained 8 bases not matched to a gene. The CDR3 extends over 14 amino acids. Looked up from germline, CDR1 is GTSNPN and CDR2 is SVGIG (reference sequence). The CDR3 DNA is TGTGCCTGGAGTGAGACAGGGCGGTTCCGGGAGCTGTTTTTT. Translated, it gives CAWSETGRFRELFF.

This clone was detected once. CDR3 in amino acids: CSVGSTGEEETQYF. The CDR3 DNA reads TGCAGCGTGGGATCGACAGGTGAAGAAGAGACCCAGTACTTC. The chain employs TRBV29-1 and TRBJ2-5; D possibly corresponds to TRBD1 (6 bases). The V end lost 6 bases, the J end lost 3 bases, and 17 bases lay between the germline ends. Germline CDR1 and CDR2: SQVTM and ANQGSEA. The CDR3 is made up of 14 amino acids.

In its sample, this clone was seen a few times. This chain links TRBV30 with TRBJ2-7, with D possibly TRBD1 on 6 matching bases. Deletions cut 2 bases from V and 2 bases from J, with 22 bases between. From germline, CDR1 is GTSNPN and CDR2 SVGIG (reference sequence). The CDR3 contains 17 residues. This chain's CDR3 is CAWSPPYREANPYEQYF. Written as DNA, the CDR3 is TGTGCCTGGAGTCCACCTTACAGGGAAGCCAATCCCTACGAGCAGTACTTC.